These T cell receptor beta chains were read from a single sample in a study of response to subunit inactivated influenza vaccine. TCRdb itself ran the RT-PCR reads through MiXCR, one entry per CDR3 protein. The table lists more than 450,000 distinct CDR3 sequences, less than 8% of them singletons. The specimen was PBMCs from blood, collected about 24 months after vaccination. Receptors were obtained from a man aged 50 to 69 who received an inactivated influenza vaccine. Both conserved end residues are part of each CDR3. A D gene is named only where the DNA matches it firmly. Clone size is stated in some rows and not others, as once, few, many or a class when expanded.

clone size: many
J gene: TRBJ1-4
D gene: -
V gene: TRBV12-3/TRBV12-4
CDR3 protein: CASSFVLGKLFF
CDR3 DNA: TGTGCCAGCAGTTTCGTTCTCGGAAAACTGTTTTTT

clone size: -
J gene: TRBJ2-2
D gene: TRBD2
V gene: TRBV5-1
CDR3 protein: CASSTGLAGGTGELFF
CDR3 DNA: TGCGCCAGCAGCACTGGACTAGCGGGAGGAACCGGGGAGCTGTTTTTT

clone size: many
J gene: TRBJ2-1
D gene: TRBD1
V gene: TRBV12-3/TRBV12-4
CDR3 protein: CASSVGTGLFPKQFF
CDR3 DNA: TGTGCCAGCAGTGTCGGGACAGGGCTATTTCCGAAGCAGTTCTTC

clone size: -
J gene: TRBJ2-4
D gene: -
V gene: TRBV28
CDR3 protein: CASSYIDGPPKNIQYF
CDR3 DNA: TGTGCCAGCAGCTACATAGACGGCCCCCCCAAAAACATTCAGTACTTC

clone size: few
J gene: TRBJ1-5
D gene: TRBD1
V gene: TRBV18
CDR3 protein: CASSSQGVRPGAPQHF
CDR3 DNA: TGTGCCAGCTCGTCACAGGGGGTGCGCCCTGGGGCGCCCCAGCATTTT

clone size: many
J gene: TRBJ1-1
D gene: TRBD1
V gene: TRBV6-1
CDR3 protein: CASSKDRDTEAFF
CDR3 DNA: TGTGCCAGCAGTAAGGACAGGGACACTGAAGCTTTCTTT

clone size: -
J gene: TRBJ2-3
D gene: -
V gene: TRBV4-1
CDR3 protein: CASSQEGLGLDTQYF
CDR3 DNA: TGCGCCAGCAGCCAAGAAGGATTGGGACTAGATACGCAGTATTTT

clone size: many
J gene: TRBJ1-2
D gene: -
V gene: TRBV6-2/TRBV6-3
CDR3 protein: CASSSLGRDYGYTF
CDR3 DNA: TGTGCCAGCAGTTCCCTGGGCAGGGACTATGGCTACACCTTC

clone size: -
J gene: TRBJ2-1
D gene: TRBD2
V gene: TRBV4-3
CDR3 protein: CASSQILAGGLGDEQFF
CDR3 DNA: TGCGCCAGCAGCCAAATTCTAGCGGGAGGGCTGGGCGATGAGCAGTTCTTC

clone size: -
J gene: TRBJ2-7
D gene: TRBD2
V gene: TRBV4-2
CDR3 protein: CASSQDGGAGLGEQYF
CDR3 DNA: TGTGCCAGCAGCCAAGATGGGGGAGCGGGACTGGGCGAGCAGTACTTC

clone size: few
J gene: TRBJ2-3
D gene: TRBD2
V gene: TRBV30
CDR3 protein: CAWSGAGGPGDTQYF
CDR3 DNA: TGTGCCTGGAGTGGAGCGGGGGGGCCCGGTGATACGCAGTATTTT

clone size: many
J gene: TRBJ2-1
D gene: TRBD2
V gene: TRBV7-9
CDR3 protein: CASWGGVYNEQFF
CDR3 DNA: TGTGCCAGCTGGGGAGGGGTCTACAATGAGCAGTTCTTC

clone size: -
J gene: TRBJ2-1
D gene: -
V gene: TRBV5-1
CDR3 protein: CASSFARGPYNEQFF
CDR3 DNA: TGCGCCAGCAGCTTCGCTAGGGGACCTTACAATGAGCAGTTCTTC

clone size: many
J gene: TRBJ1-4
D gene: -
V gene: TRBV15
CDR3 protein: CATSKTQRTTNEKLFF
CDR3 DNA: TGTGCCACCAGCAAGACACAGCGAACAACTAATGAAAAACTGTTTTTT

clone size: many
J gene: TRBJ2-1
D gene: -
V gene: TRBV2
CDR3 protein: CASSAYNEQFF
CDR3 DNA: TGTGCCAGCAGTGCCTACAATGAGCAGTTCTTC

clone size: few
J gene: TRBJ2-5
D gene: -
V gene: TRBV5-5
CDR3 protein: CASSLYPQAGETQYF
CDR3 DNA: TGTGCCAGCAGCTTGTATCCACAGGCGGGAGAGACCCAGTACTTC

clone size: few
J gene: TRBJ2-3
D gene: -
V gene: TRBV5-1
CDR3 protein: CASSSVRMDTQYF
CDR3 DNA: TGCGCCAGCAGCTCGGTAAGGATGGATACGCAGTATTTT

clone size: -
J gene: TRBJ2-2
D gene: TRBD2
V gene: TRBV6-2/TRBV6-3
CDR3 protein: CASSYQGTSYGELFF
CDR3 DNA: TGTGCCAGCAGTTATCAGGGGACTAGCTACGGGGAGCTGTTTTTT

clone size: few
J gene: TRBJ2-5
D gene: -
V gene: TRBV7-2
CDR3 protein: CASSYPHGLGGETQYF
CDR3 DNA: TGTGCCAGCAGCTACCCACATGGACTTGGGGGGGAGACCCAGTACTTC

clone size: many
J gene: TRBJ2-5
D gene: -
V gene: TRBV14
CDR3 protein: CASSKDRPASYQETQYF
CDR3 DNA: TGTGCCAGCAGCAAGGACCGGCCAGCAAGCTACCAAGAGACCCAGTACTTC

clone size: many
J gene: TRBJ2-2
D gene: -
V gene: TRBV20-1
CDR3 protein: CSARGGNTGELFF
CDR3 DNA: TGCAGTGCTAGAGGGGGGAACACCGGGGAGCTGTTTTTT

clone size: few
J gene: TRBJ2-1
D gene: TRBD2
V gene: TRBV11-1
CDR3 protein: CASRPQQGGGFPYNEQFF
CDR3 DNA: TGTGCCAGCAGACCCCAACAAGGCGGGGGGTTCCCCTACAATGAGCAGTTCTTC

clone size: -
J gene: TRBJ1-1
D gene: TRBD1
V gene: TRBV2
CDR3 protein: CASSGNRGTEAFF
CDR3 DNA: TGTGCCAGCAGTGGGAACAGGGGTACTGAAGCTTTCTTT

clone size: few
J gene: TRBJ2-7
D gene: -
V gene: TRBV19
CDR3 protein: CASRKGLYEQYF
CDR3 DNA: TGTGCCAGTAGGAAAGGACTCTACGAGCAGTACTTC